This T cell receptor (beta chain) derives from a study of Ad26.COV2.S vaccination and SARS-CoV-2 variants. Broader study findings: Measurement of non-spike TCR breadth gave similar results in vaccine and placebo recipients.

With respect to this clone: Antigen specificity is unknown.

TCRdb's copy holds only in-frame clones and misses some; the assay was immunoSEQ multiplex PCR. The data show about 350,000 clones, with about 92% seen just once and about 3.9% held by the top ten. Material: peripheral blood, obtained after recovery from COVID-19. The origin of this receptor is a human donor who had recovered from COVID-19.

Here the CDR3 DNA reads TGTGCCAGCAGCCAAGTCTCAGTTTCAGATACGCAGTATTTT. This sequence encodes CASSQVSVSDTQYF. The chain links TRBV3-1 (or the pseudogene TRBV3-2) to TRBJ2-3; the D is unclear. The CDR3 has 14 amino acids. Trimming took off 1 base at V and 4 bases at J, with 9 bases between the two ends. Per the germline V gene, CDR1 is LGHDT and CDR2 is YNNKEL (reference sequence).